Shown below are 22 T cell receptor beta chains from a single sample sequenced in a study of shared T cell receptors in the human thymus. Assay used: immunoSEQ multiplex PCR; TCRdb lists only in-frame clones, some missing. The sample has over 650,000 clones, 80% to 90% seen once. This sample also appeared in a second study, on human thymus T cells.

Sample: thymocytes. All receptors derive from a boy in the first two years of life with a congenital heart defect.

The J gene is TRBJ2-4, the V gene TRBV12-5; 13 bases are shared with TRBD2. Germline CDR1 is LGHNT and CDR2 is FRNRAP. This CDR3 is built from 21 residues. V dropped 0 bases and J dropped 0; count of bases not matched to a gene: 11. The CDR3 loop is CASGLVGTSGTRPLAKNIQYF. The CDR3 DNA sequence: TGTGCTAGTGGTTTGGTTGGGACTAGCGGGACGCGGCCTTTAGCCAAAAACATTCAGTACTTC.

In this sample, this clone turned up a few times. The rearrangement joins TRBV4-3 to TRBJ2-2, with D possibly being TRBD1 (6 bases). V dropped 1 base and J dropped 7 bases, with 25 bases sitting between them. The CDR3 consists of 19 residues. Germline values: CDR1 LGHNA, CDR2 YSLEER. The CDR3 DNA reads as TGCGCCAGCAGCCAAGTCTCGCGACAGGTGTATTTGGGGAGCGGGGAGCTGTTTTTT. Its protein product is CASSQVSRQVYLGSGELFF.

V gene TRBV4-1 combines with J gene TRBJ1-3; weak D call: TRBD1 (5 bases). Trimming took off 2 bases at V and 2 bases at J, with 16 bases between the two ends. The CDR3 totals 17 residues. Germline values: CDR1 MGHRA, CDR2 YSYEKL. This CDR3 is CASSQRWKGEAGNTIYF. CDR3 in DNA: TGCGCCAGCAGCCAAAGGTGGAAAGGGGAGGCTGGAAACACCATATATTTT.

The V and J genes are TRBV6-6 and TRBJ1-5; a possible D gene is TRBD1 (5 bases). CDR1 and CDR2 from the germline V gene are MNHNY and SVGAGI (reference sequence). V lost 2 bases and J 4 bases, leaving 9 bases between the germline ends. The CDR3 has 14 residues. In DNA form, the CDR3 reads TGTGCCAGCAGTTACGGGGGGGTAAATCAGCCCCAGCATTTT. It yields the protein CASSYGGVNQPQHF.

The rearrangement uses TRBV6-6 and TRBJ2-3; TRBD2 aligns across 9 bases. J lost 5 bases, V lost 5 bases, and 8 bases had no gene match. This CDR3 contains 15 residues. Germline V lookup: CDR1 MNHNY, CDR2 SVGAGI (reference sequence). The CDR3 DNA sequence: TGTGCCAGCAGTCATCTGGCGGGAGGGAAAGATACGCAGTATTTT. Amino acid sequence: CASSHLAGGKDTQYF.

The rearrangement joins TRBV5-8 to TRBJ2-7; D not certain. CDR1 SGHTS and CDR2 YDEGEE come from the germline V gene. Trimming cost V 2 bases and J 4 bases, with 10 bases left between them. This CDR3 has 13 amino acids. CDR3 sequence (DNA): TGTGCCAGCAGCTTCACAGACCAATACGAGCAGTACTTC. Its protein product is CASSFTDQYEQYF.

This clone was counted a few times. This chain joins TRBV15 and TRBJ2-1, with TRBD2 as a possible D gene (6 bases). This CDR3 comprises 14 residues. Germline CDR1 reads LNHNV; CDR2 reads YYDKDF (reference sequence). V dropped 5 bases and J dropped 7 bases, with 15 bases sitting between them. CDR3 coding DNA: TGTGCCACCAGCGGAACTAGCTATCGTAATGAGCAGTTCTTC. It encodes CATSGTSYRNEQFF.

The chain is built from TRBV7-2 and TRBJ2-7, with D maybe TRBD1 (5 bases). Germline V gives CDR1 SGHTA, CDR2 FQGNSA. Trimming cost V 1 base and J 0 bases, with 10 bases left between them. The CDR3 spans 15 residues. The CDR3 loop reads CASSLEGRISYEQYF. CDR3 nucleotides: TGTGCCAGCAGCTTAGAGGGGCGGATCTCCTACGAGCAGTACTTC.

Here the CDR3 reads CASSQPVSPYSNQPQHF. CDR3 DNA sequence: TGCGCCAGCAGCCAGCCCGTGAGCCCTTATAGCAATCAGCCCCAGCATTTT. The gene calls are TRBV4-3 and TRBJ1-5; no clear D gene. Germline V lookup: CDR1 LGHNA, CDR2 YSLEER. V was shortened by 3 bases and J by 0 bases, with 15 bases between the two germline ends. The CDR3 is made up of 17 amino acids.

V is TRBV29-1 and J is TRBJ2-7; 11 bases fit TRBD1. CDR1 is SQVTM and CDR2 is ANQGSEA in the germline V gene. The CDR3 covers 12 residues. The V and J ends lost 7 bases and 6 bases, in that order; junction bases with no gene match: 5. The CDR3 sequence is CSAGQGAGEQYF. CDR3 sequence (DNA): TGCAGCGCAGGACAGGGGGCGGGCGAGCAGTACTTC.

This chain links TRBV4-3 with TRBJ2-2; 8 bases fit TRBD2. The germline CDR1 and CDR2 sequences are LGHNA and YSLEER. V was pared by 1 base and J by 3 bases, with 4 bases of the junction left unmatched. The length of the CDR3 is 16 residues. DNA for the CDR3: TGCGCCAGCAGCCAAGCCCGAGCGGGAGACACCGGGGAGCTGTTTTTT. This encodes CASSQARAGDTGELFF.

CDR3 DNA: TGTGCCAGCAGCTCTAGGACAGGGAACTCCGAGCAGTACTTC. It specifies CASSSRTGNSEQYF. The J gene is TRBJ2-5, the V gene TRBV7-9; TRBD1 matches at 8 bases. The DNA matches TRBJ2-7 better at its end, which makes the J call doubtful. From germline, CDR1 is SEHNR and CDR2 FQNEAQ (reference sequence). This CDR3 has 14 amino acids.

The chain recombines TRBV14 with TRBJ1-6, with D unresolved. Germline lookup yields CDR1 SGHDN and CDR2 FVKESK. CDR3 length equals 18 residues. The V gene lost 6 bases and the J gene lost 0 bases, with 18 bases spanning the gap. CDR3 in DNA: TGTGCCAGCAGTCCCCAGCGTGGCAAAAGCTCCTATAATTCACCCCTCCACTTT. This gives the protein CASSPQRGKSSYNSPLHF.

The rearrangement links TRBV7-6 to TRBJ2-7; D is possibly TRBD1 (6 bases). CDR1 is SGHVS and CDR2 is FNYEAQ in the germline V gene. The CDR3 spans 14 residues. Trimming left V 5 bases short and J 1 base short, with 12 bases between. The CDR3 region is CASSRTAQSYEQYF. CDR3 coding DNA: TGTGCCAGCAGCCGGACAGCTCAGTCCTACGAGCAGTACTTC.

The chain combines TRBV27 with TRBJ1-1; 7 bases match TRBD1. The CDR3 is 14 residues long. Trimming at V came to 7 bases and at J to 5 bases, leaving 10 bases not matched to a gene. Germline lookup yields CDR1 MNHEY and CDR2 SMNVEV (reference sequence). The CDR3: CASMEVQGRTEAFF. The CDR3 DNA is TGTGCCAGCATGGAGGTACAGGGGAGGACTGAAGCTTTCTTT.

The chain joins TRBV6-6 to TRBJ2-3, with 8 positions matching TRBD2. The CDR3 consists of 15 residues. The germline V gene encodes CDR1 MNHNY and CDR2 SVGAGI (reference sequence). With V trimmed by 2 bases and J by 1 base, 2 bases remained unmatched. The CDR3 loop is CASSYALAGTDTQYF. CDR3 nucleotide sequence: TGTGCCAGCAGTTACGCACTAGCGGGCACAGATACGCAGTATTTT.

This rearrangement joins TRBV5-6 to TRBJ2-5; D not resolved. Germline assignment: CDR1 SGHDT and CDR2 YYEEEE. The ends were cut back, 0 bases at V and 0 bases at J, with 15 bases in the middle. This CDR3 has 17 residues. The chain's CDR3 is CASSLARQTAYQETQYF. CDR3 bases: TGTGCCAGCAGCTTGGCTAGGCAGACTGCTTACCAAGAGACCCAGTACTTC.

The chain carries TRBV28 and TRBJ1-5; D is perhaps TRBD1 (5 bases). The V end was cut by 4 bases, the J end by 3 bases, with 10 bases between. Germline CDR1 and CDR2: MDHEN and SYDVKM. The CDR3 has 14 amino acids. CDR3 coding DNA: TGTGCCAGCAGTTCCCGACAGAACAATCAGCCCCAGCATTTT. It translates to CASSSRQNNQPQHF. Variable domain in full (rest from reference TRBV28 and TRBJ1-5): DVKVTQSSRYLVKRTGEKVFLECVQDMDHENMFWYRQDPGLGLRLIYFSYDVKMKEKGDIPEGYSVSREKKERFSLILESASTNQTSMYLCASSSRQNNQPQHFGDGTRLSIL.

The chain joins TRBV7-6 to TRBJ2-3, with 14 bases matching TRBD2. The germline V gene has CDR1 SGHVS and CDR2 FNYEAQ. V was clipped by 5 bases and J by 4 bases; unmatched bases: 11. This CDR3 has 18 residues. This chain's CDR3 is CASSLGTSGGPSADTQYF. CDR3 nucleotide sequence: TGTGCCAGCAGCCTCGGGACTAGCGGGGGCCCTAGCGCAGATACGCAGTATTTT.

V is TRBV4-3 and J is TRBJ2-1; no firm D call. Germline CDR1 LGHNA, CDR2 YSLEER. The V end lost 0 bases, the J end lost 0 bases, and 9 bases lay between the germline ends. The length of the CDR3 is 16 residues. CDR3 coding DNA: TGCGCCAGCAGCCAAGACGGTACGAGCTCCTACAATGAGCAGTTCTTC. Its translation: CASSQDGTSSYNEQFF.

CDR3 sequence (DNA): TGTGCCAGCAGCCTCACCACGGCAGGGACCTACGAGCAGTACTTC. It translates to CASSLTTAGTYEQYF. The V call is TRBV7-3, the J call TRBJ2-7; maybe TRBD1 (5 bases). This CDR3 is 15 amino acids long. Trimming left V 5 bases short and J 2 bases short, with 16 bases between. Germline V gene lookup returns CDR1 SGHTA and CDR2 FQGTGA.

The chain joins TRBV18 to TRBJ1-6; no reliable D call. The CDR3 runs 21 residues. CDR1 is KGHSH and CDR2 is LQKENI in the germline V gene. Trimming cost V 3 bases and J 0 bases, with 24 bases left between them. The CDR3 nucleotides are TGTGCCAGCTCACCCGGGAGGAGGGTATTAACTGGAACCTCCTATAATTCACCCCTCCACTTT. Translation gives CASSPGRRVLTGTSYNSPLHF.